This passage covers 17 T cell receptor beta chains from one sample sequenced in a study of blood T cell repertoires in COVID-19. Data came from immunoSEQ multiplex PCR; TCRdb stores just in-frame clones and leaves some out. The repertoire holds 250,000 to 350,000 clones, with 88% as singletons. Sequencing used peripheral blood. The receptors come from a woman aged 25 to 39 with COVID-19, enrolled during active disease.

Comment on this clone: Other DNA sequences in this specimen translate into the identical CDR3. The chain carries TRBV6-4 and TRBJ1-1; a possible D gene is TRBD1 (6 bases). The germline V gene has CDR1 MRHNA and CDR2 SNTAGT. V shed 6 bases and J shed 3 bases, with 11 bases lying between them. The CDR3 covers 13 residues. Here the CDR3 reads CASSLNRDTEAFF. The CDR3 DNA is TGTGCCAGCAGCCTCAACAGGGACACTGAAGCTTTCTTT.

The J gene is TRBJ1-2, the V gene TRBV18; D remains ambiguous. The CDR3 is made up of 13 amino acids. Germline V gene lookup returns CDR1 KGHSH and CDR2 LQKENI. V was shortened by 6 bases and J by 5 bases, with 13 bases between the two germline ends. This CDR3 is CASSLNGEYGYTF. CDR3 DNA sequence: TGTGCCAGCTCCCTTAACGGGGAGTATGGCTACACCTTC.

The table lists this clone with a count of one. The CDR3 coding sequence is TGTGCCAGCAACAGGGGGCCTGCTAATGAAAAACTGTTTTTT. This codes for CASNRGPANEKLFF. V and J are TRBV2 and TRBJ1-4; 9 positions match TRBD1. The CDR3 covers 14 residues. V gave up 7 bases and J gave up 3 bases; unmatched junction bases: 3. Germline V gene lookup returns CDR1 SNHLY and CDR2 FYNNEI.

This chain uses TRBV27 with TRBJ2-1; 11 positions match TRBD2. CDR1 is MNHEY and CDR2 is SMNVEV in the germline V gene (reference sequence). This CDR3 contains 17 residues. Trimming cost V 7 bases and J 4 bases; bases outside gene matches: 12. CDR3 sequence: CASTTFTGTSGYNEQFF. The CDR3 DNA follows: TGTGCCAGCACTACTTTCACCGGGACTAGCGGTTACAATGAGCAGTTCTTC.

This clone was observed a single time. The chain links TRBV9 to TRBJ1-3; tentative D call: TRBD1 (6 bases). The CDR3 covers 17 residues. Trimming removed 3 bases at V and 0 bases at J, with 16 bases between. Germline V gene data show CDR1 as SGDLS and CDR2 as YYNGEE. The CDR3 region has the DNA TGTGCCAGCAGCGCAGGGGACGAACGCAGCTCTGGAAACACCATATATTTT. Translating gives CASSAGDERSSGNTIYF.

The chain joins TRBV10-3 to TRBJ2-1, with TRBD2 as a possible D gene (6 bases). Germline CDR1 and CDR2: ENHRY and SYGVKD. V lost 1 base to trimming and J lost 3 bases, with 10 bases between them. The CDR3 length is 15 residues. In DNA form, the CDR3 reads TGTGCCATCAGTGAGTTTGCGGAGGGCTACAATGAGCAGTTCTTC. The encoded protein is CAISEFAEGYNEQFF.

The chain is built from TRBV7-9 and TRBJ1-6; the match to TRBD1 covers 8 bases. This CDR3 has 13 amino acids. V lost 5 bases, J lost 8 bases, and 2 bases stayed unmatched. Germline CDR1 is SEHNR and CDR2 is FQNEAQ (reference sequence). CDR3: CASSGQGDSPLHF. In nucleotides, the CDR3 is TGTGCCAGCAGCGGACAGGGTGATTCACCCCTCCACTTT.

The CDR3 DNA follows: TGCGCCAGCAGCTTTGGCGGGAAGACCGACGAGCAGTACTTC. Translated, it gives CASSFGGKTDEQYF. This chain uses TRBV5-1 with TRBJ2-7, with D perhaps TRBD2 (6 bases). Germline CDR1 is SGHRS and CDR2 is YFSETQ. The V end was cut by 2 bases, the J end by 5 bases, with 14 bases between. The CDR3 has 14 amino acids.

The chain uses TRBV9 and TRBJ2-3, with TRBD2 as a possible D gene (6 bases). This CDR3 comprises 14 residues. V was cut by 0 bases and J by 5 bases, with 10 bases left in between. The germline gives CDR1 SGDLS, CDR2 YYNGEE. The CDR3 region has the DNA TGTGCCAGCAGCGTAGACGGGCGGGGAGATACGCAGTATTTT. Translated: CASSVDGRGDTQYF.

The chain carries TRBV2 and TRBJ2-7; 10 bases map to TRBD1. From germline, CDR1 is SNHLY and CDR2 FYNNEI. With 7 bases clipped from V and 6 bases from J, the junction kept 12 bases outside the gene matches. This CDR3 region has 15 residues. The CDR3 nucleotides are TGTGCCAGCAATGGGAGACAGGGGGCGCTGGGCGAGCAGTACTTC. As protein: CASNGRQGALGEQYF.

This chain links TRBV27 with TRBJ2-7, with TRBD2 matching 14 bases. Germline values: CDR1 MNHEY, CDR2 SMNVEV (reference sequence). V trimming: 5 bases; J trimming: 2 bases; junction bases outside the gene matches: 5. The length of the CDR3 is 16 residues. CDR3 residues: CASSLRGLAGAYEQYF. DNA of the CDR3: TGTGCCAGCAGTCTCCGGGGACTAGCGGGAGCCTACGAGCAGTACTTC.

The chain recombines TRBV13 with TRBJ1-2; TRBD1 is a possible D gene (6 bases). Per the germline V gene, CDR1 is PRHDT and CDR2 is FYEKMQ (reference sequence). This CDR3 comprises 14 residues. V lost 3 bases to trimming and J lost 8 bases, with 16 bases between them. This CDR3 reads CASSFSGELGGYTF. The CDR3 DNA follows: TGTGCCAGCAGCTTCTCAGGGGAGTTAGGCGGCTACACCTTC.

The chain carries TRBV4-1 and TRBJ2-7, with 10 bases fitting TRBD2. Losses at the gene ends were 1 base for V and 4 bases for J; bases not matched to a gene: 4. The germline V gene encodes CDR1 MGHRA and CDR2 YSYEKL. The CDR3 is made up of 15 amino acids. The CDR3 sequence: CASSQALAGDYEQYF. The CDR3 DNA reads TGCGCCAGCAGCCAAGCGCTAGCGGGAGATTACGAGCAGTACTTC.

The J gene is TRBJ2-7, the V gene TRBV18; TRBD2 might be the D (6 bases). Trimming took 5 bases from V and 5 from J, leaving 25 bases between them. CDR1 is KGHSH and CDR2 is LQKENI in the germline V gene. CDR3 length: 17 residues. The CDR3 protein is CASSSQAGRVPGDEQYF. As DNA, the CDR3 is TGTGCCAGCTCATCACAAGCGGGCCGAGTCCCGGGCGACGAGCAGTACTTC.

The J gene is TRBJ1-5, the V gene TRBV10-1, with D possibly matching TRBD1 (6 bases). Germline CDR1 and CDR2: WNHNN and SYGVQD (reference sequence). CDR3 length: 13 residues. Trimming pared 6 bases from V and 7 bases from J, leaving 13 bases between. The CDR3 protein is CASSTGTLQPQHF. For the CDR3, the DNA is TGCGCCAGCAGCACCGGGACACTCCAGCCCCAGCATTTT.

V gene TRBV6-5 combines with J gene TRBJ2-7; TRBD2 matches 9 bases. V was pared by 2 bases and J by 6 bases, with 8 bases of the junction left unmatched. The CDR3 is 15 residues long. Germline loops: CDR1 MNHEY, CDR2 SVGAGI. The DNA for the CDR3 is TGTGCCAGCAGTTACCTGGGACTAGCAGGTCTCGAGCAGTACTTC. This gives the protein CASSYLGLAGLEQYF.

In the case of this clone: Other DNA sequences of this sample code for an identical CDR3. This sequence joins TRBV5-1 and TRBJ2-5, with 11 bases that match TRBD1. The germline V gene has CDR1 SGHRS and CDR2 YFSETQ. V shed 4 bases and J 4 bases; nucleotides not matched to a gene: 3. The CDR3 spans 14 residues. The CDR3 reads CASSLGTGGETQYF. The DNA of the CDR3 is TGCGCCAGCAGCCTCGGGACAGGGGGAGAGACCCAGTACTTC.